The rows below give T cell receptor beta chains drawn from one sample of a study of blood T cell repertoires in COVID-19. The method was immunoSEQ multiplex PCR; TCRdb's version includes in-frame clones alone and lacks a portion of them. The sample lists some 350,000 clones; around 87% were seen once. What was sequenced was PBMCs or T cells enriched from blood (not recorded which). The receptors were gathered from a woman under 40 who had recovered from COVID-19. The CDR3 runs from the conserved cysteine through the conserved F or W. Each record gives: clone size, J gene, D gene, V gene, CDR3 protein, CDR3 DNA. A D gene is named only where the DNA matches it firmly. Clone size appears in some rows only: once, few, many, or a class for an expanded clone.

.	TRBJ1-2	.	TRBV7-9	CASSGGVQWAYGYTF	TGTGCCAGCAGCGGAGGTGTCCAGTGGGCCTATGGCTACACCTTC
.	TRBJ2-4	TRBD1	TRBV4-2	CASSQGTGQGANIQYF	TGTGCCAGCAGCCAAGGAACGGGGCAGGGGGCCAACATTCAGTACTTC
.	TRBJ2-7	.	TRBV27	CASSERRQGYEQYF	TGTGCCAGCAGCGAACGTAGGCAGGGCTACGAGCAGTACTTC
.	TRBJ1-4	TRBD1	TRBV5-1	CASSSVGQAYEKLFF	TGCGCCAGCAGCTCCGTGGGACAGGCGTATGAAAAACTGTTTTTT
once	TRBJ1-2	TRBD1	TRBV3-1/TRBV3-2	CASSQRSGGDYGYTF	TGTGCCAGCAGCCAAAGGTCAGGGGGCGACTATGGCTACACCTTC
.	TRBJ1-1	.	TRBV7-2	CASSLRGRFMNTEAFF	TGTGCCAGCAGCCTTCGGGGGAGGTTCATGAACACTGAAGCTTTCTTT
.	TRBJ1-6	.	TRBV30	CAWSGTDNSPLHF	TGTGCCTGGAGTGGGACAGACAATTCACCCCTCCACTTT
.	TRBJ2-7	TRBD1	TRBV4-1	CASSQLTRDRGGEQYF	TGCGCCAGCAGCCAATTAACCCGGGACAGGGGGGGCGAGCAGTACTTC
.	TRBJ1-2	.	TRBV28	CASSYSRGWYGYTF	TGTGCCAGCAGTTATTCCCGGGGATGGTATGGCTACACCTTC
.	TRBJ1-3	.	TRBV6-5	CASSPGLARRNTIYF	TGTGCCAGCAGTCCCGGACTTGCAAGGCGAAACACCATATATTTT
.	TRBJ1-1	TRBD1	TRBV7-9	CASSLAQGALLAEAFF	TGTGCCAGCAGCTTAGCGCAGGGGGCGCTTTTGGCTGAAGCTTTCTTT
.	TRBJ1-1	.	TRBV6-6	CASSYLRGNNEAFF	TGTGCCAGCAGTTACCTCAGGGGTAATAATGAAGCTTTCTTT
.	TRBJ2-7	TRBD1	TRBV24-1	CATSARDSEASEQYF	TGTGCCACCAGTGCCCGGGACAGTGAGGCGTCCGAGCAGTACTTC
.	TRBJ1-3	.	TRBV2	CASSGERRNTIYF	TGTGCCAGCAGTGGGGAGCGGAGGAACACCATATATTTT
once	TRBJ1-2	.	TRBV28	CASSSAEGTYYGYTF	TGTGCCAGCAGTTCCGCGGAGGGTACCTACTATGGCTACACCTTC
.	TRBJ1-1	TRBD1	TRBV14	CASSRRGWGNTEAFF	TGTGCCAGCAGCCGCAGGGGGTGGGGGAACACTGAAGCTTTCTTT
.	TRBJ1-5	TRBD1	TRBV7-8	CASSRGGQNLKINQPQHF	TGTGCCAGCAGCCGAGGGGGCCAGAACCTCAAAATCAATCAGCCCCAGCATTTT
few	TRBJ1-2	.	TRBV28	CASSFTAYGYTF	TGTGCCAGCAGTTTTACAGCATATGGCTACACCTTC
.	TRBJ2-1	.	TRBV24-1	CATSAAPGLARNEQFF	TGTGCCACCAGTGCCGCTCCCGGGCTAGCTAGGAATGAGCAGTTCTTC
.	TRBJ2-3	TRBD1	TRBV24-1	CATSDRTGRSSTDTQYF	TGTGCCACCAGTGACCGGACAGGGAGAAGTTCTACAGATACGCAGTATTTT
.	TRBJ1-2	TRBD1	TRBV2	CASSEGQGRGYTF	TGTGCCAGCAGTGAAGGACAGGGGCGAGGCTACACCTTC
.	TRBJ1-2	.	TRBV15	CATSRGTDYGYTF	TGTGCCACCAGCAGAGGGACAGACTATGGCTACACCTTC
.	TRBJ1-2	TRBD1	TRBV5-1	CASSATGQNYGYTF	TGCGCCAGCAGCGCGACAGGGCAAAACTATGGCTACACCTTC
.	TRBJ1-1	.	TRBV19	CASRPGGGGAFF	TGTGCCAGTAGACCTGGTGGGGGAGGCGCTTTCTTT
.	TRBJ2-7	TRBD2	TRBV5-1	CASSLGLAGGLGYEQYF	TGCGCCAGCAGCTTAGGACTAGCGGGGGGCTTGGGTTACGAGCAGTACTTC
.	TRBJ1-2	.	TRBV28	CASSRSNGGYTF	TGTGCCAGCAGCCGATCGAACGGTGGCTACACCTTC
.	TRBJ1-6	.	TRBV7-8	CASSTDIAYNSPLHF	TGTGCCAGCAGCACCGACATCGCCTATAATTCACCCCTCCACTTT
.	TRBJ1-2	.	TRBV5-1	CASSLARRGMGGYTF	TGCGCCAGCAGCTTGGCCCGGAGGGGAATGGGTGGCTACACCTTC
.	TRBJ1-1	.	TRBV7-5	CARSLEGPHRAAEAFF	TGTGCCAGAAGCTTAGAGGGTCCCCACAGGGCGGCTGAAGCTTTCTTT
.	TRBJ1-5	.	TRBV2	CASSYLGTEWDNQPQHF	TGTGCCAGCAGCTACTTAGGGACTGAATGGGATAATCAGCCCCAGCATTTT
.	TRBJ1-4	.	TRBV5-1	CASRRSGSEAEKLFF	TGCGCCAGCAGAAGGAGTGGGTCAGAGGCTGAAAAACTGTTTTTT
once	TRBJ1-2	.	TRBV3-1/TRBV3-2	CASSQDAGWGYGYTF	TGTGCCAGCAGCCAAGATGCAGGGTGGGGCTATGGCTACACCTTC
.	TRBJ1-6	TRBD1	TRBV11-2	CASSPRTGGGSPLHF	TGTGCCAGCAGCCCTAGGACAGGGGGCGGTTCACCCCTCCACTTT
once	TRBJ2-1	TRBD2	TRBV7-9	CASSLGYRGRVYDEQFF	TGTGCCAGCAGCTTAGGGTACCGGGGGAGGGTTTACGATGAGCAGTTCTTC
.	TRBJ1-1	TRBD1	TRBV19	CASSIGGTGIEAFF	TGTGCCAGTAGTATTGGGGGGACAGGGATTGAAGCTTTCTTT
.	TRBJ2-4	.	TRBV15	CATSRFAQEGNIQYF	TGTGCCACCAGCAGATTTGCACAGGAAGGTAACATTCAGTACTTC
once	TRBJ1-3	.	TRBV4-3	CASSQVFRRQGLSGNTIYF	TGCGCCAGCAGCCAAGTGTTTCGACGGCAGGGCCTCTCTGGAAACACCATATATTTT
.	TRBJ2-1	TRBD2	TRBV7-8	CASTPWPSGGANEQFF	TGTGCCAGCACCCCCTGGCCCAGCGGGGGGGCCAATGAGCAGTTCTTC
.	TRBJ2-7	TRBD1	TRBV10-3	CAIRGQGRYEQYF	TGTGCCATCAGAGGACAGGGAAGATACGAGCAGTACTTC
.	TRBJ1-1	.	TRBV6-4	CASSESKFGEAFF	TGTGCCAGCAGTGAAAGTAAGTTCGGTGAAGCTTTCTTT